Listed here are 23 T cell receptor beta chains from one sample, sequenced in a study of vaccination and CD4 T cells after COVID-19 (dated by TCRdb to the early 2020s). No antigen is known for these receptors. Sample treatment or condition, as interpreted from the label and publication: approximately 10-day PBMC culture with coronavirus spike peptide pools or control peptides (ViraFEST assay). The library came from PCR. TCRdb lists the instrument as Illumina iSeq 100. DNA from cultured CD4+ T cells underwent TCR sequencing with the Oncomine TCR Beta short-read assay at the Johns Hopkins FTIC core. Through fastp at Q25 and MiXCR, TCRdb rebuilt clones from the public reads, retaining in-frame beta chains. Rows matching on CDR3 protein sequence are summarized as one entry with the most common DNA and genes. This sample is represented by over 20,000 distinct CDR3 sequences; 44% of them were singletons. The ten most abundant clones make up about 19% of the sample.

This specimen consisted of CD4+ T cells from blood, cultured in vitro, obtained before SARS-CoV-2 vaccination. The origin of the receptors is a human donor who received a COVID-19 vaccine.

This clonotype was seen more than once but under ten times. This chain joins TRBV11-1 and TRBJ2-1; D is possibly TRBD2 (6 bases). Germline loops: CDR1 SGHAT, CDR2 FQDESV (reference sequence). The CDR3 is 13 amino acids. Trimming shortened V by 4 bases and J by 7 bases, and 11 bases separated the two germline ends. The CDR3 DNA reads as TGTGCCAGCAGCTACTTGGGGAGGAATGAGCAGTTCTTC. Residues: CASSYLGRNEQFF.

The gene calls are TRBV5-1 and TRBJ2-2; a weak D match, TRBD1 (6 bases). The CDR3 is 13 amino acids. Germline V gene sequence: CDR1 SGHRS, CDR2 YFSETQ. V was clipped by 1 base and J by 6 bases, with 7 bases between them. The CDR3 DNA follows: TGCGCCAGCAGCTTGACAGGGTCCGGGGAGCTGTTTTTT. Residues: CASSLTGSGELFF.

The J gene is TRBJ1-5, the V gene TRBV6-1, with unresolved D. This CDR3 region has 12 residues. Trimming stripped 7 bases from V and 7 bases from J, with 11 bases between. Germline CDR1 is MNHNS and CDR2 is SASEGT. The CDR3 sequence is CASNNLGQPQHF. CDR3 DNA: TGTGCCAGCAACAATCTGGGACAGCCCCAGCATTTT.

The chain joins TRBV2 to TRBJ1-1, with D unresolved. The CDR3 is made up of 12 amino acids. Germline CDR1 and CDR2: SNHLY and FYNNEI. The germline V and J ends were trimmed by 6 bases and 11 bases, with 16 bases remaining between them. CDR3 sequence reads: CASRRYSLGAFF. Written as DNA, the CDR3 is TGTGCCAGCAGACGCTACTCTCTCGGCGCTTTCTTT.

This chain connects TRBV20-1 to TRBJ2-7; 8 bases fit TRBD2. The CDR3 is made up of 12 amino acids. V lost 2 bases, J lost 3 bases, and 0 bases stayed unmatched. Germline V gives CDR1 DFQATT, CDR2 SNEGSKA (reference sequence). Written as DNA, the CDR3 is TGCAGTGCTAGACGGGAGGGCTACGAGCAGTACTTC. Translation: CSARREGYEQYF.

The rearrangement uses TRBV6-5 and TRBJ1-3; D unclear. V was trimmed by 2 bases and J by 0 bases, leaving 14 bases between them. Germline V CDR1 and CDR2: MNHEY, SVGAGI. The CDR3 is 17 amino acids. CDR3 in DNA: TGTGCCAGCAGTTACCCCGTTGGACGGAGCTCTGGAAACACCATATATTTT. It yields the protein CASSYPVGRSSGNTIYF.

This clonotype was counted between two and nine times. The chain employs TRBV20-1 and TRBJ1-3; a weak D match, TRBD1 (6 bases). The CDR3 consists of 15 residues. Per the germline V gene, CDR1 is DFQATT and CDR2 is SNEGSKA (reference sequence). Trimming removed 7 bases from V and 2 bases from J, with 18 bases in between. The DNA for the CDR3 is TGCAGTGTTATATCGATGGACAGTGCTGGAAACACCATATATTTT. Translation gives CSVISMDSAGNTIYF.

Worth noting for this clonotype: The junction differs from germline at one of its ends, possibly a read error. The V and J genes are TRBV6-1 and TRBJ2-3; 10 nucleotides align to TRBD2. Germline CDR1 MNHNS, CDR2 SASEGT. CDR3 size: 16 residues. The CDR3 bases are TGTGCCAGCAATGAACGGGCTAGCGGGGGATTGGGTACGCAGTATTTT. Translation: CASNERASGGLGTQYF.

A few counts support this clonotype. The J gene is TRBJ1-1, the V gene TRBV7-2; D is undetermined. From germline, CDR1 is SGHTA and CDR2 FQGNSA. CDR3 size: 12 residues. The germline V and J ends were trimmed by 5 bases and 7 bases, with 11 bases remaining between them. The CDR3 reads CASSPQTLEAFF. The CDR3, as DNA: TGTGCCAGCAGCCCTCAGACACTTGAAGCTTTCTTT. The entire variable domain, with the rest obtained from reference TRBV7-2 and TRBJ1-1, is as follows: GAGVSQSPSNKVTEKGKDVELRCDPISGHTALYWYRQSLGQGLEFLIYFQGNSAPDKSGLPSDRFSAERTGGSVSTLTIQRTQQEDSAVYLCASSPQTLEAFFGQGTRLTVV.

The chain links TRBV5-1 to TRBJ2-7; 9 nucleotides line up with TRBD1. The CDR3 has 16 residues. Per germline, CDR1 SGHRS and CDR2 YFSETQ. The ends lost 0 bases at V and 2 bases at J; junction bases unmatched: 6. The CDR3 DNA reads as TGCGCCAGCAGCTTGGGGACCGGGACAGGGACCTACGAGCAGTACTTC. It translates to CASSLGTGTGTYEQYF.

This clonotype was observed a few times. This chain links TRBV6-1 with TRBJ1-5; 9 positions match TRBD1. Germline V gene lookup returns CDR1 MNHNS and CDR2 SASEGT. V shed 0 bases, J shed 5 bases, and the junction held 5 bases outside the gene matches. This CDR3 region has 16 residues. CDR3 amino acids: CASSEAWGQGYQPQHF. DNA for the CDR3: TGTGCCAGCAGTGAAGCTTGGGGACAGGGATATCAGCCCCAGCATTTT.

The genes are TRBV20-1 and TRBJ2-1; 12 bases line up with TRBD2. The CDR3 spans 17 residues. Germline CDR1 is DFQATT and CDR2 is SNEGSKA (reference sequence). V was clipped by 0 bases and J by 6 bases; unmatched bases: 9. The CDR3 loop is CSARDPLAGGPPNEQFF. The CDR3 DNA is TGCAGTGCTAGAGATCCCCTAGCGGGGGGGCCCCCCAATGAGCAGTTCTTC.

The chain couples TRBV10-3 to TRBJ2-5, with D possibly TRBD2 on 5 matching bases. Trimming left V 6 bases short and J 3 bases short, with 8 bases between. Germline CDR1 is ENHRY and CDR2 is SYGVKD. The CDR3 has 12 residues. The DNA of the CDR3 is TGTGCCATCAGCACGAGGGAAGAGACCCAGTACTTC. It translates to CAISTREETQYF.

V is TRBV27 and J is TRBJ2-7; unclear D gene. The germline V gene encodes CDR1 MNHEY and CDR2 SMNVEV (reference sequence). V dropped 1 base and J dropped 4 bases, with 17 bases sitting between them. CDR3 length: 16 residues. The CDR3 loop reads CASSLFSVAESYEQYF. The CDR3 region has the DNA TGTGCCAGCAGTTTATTTTCCGTTGCCGAGTCGTACGAGCAGTACTTC.

The chain combines TRBV9 with TRBJ1-1; perhaps TRBD1 as D (6 bases). There are 14 residues in the CDR3. Trimming left V 0 bases short and J 9 bases short, with 15 bases between. The germline V gene has CDR1 SGDLS and CDR2 YYNGEE. This CDR3 reads CASSVGTTGSQAFF. CDR3 in DNA: TGTGCCAGCAGCGTAGGGACCACAGGGAGCCAAGCTTTCTTT.

This chain links TRBV2 with TRBJ2-5; 11 positions agree with TRBD1. CDR3 length equals 13 residues. CDR1 and CDR2 (germline): SNHLY, FYNNEI. In nucleotides, the CDR3 is TGTCCCATTGGACAGGGGGCTGGAGAGACCCAGTACTTC. Protein sequence: CPIGQGAGETQYF.

The rearrangement links TRBV6-5 to TRBJ2-7, with 9 bases fitting TRBD2. Germline V gene sequence: CDR1 MNHEY, CDR2 SVGAGI. CDR3 length: 15 residues. Trimming at V came to 1 base and at J to 6 bases, leaving 7 bases not matched to a gene. CDR3 region: CASSYLGGGAAEQYF. The CDR3 DNA sequence: TGTGCCAGCAGTTACTTAGGCGGGGGGGCCGCCGAGCAGTACTTC.

CDR3 residues: CSVEIGGARGYTF. Here the CDR3 DNA reads TGCAGCGTTGAAATCGGAGGGGCGCGTGGCTACACCTTC. This chain links TRBV29-1 with TRBJ1-2, with D possibly being TRBD1 (5 bases). This CDR3 is 13 amino acids long. Deletions cut 2 bases from V and 7 bases from J, with 14 bases between. Germline loops: CDR1 SQVTM, CDR2 ANQGSEA.

The rearrangement links TRBV2 to TRBJ2-2; D ambiguous. V shed 2 bases and J shed 6 bases, with 10 bases lying between them. CDR3 length equals 14 residues. Germline V gene data show CDR1 as SNHLY and CDR2 as FYNNEI. CDR3 in DNA: TGTGCCAGCAGTGAAATCCGTAACGCCGGGGAGCTGTTTTTT. This codes for CASSEIRNAGELFF.

V gene TRBV24-1 combines with J gene TRBJ1-2; D unclear. Germline values: CDR1 KGHDR, CDR2 SFDVKD. The CDR3 runs 12 residues. Trimming removed 6 bases from V and 7 bases from J, with 11 bases in between. This CDR3 reads CATSPGRSGYTF. The DNA for the CDR3 is TGTGCCACCAGTCCCGGCCGGAGTGGCTACACCTTC.

The gene calls are TRBV20-1 and TRBJ2-7; D remains unclear. Germline V gene sequence: CDR1 DFQATT, CDR2 SNEGSKA (reference sequence). This CDR3 region has 13 residues. The ends were cut back, 6 bases at V and 4 bases at J, with 16 bases in the middle. The CDR3 DNA reads TGCAGTGCCCAGAAGAACTATGCGTACGAGCAGTACTTC. This sequence encodes CSAQKNYAYEQYF.

This clonotype was detected only a few times. The chain has TRBV11-2 and TRBJ1-6; 10 positions match TRBD1. Trimming took 1 base from V and 0 from J; bases not matched to a gene: 3. The CDR3 consists of 18 residues. CDR1 is SGHAT and CDR2 is FQNNGV in the germline V gene. The CDR3 bases are TGTGCCAGCAGCTTAGGGACAGGGGGTGTCTCCTATAATTCACCCCTCCACTTT. Translated: CASSLGTGGVSYNSPLHF.

This clonotype is a singleton in its sample. The V gene is TRBV2, the J gene TRBJ2-3, with D maybe TRBD1 (6 bases). In germline, CDR1 is SNHLY, CDR2 FYNNEI. This CDR3 is built from 13 residues. V shed 6 bases and J shed 2 bases, with 9 bases lying between them. The CDR3 bases are TGTGCCAGCAGGGACAGACCCACAGATACGCAGTATTTT. This encodes CASRDRPTDTQYF.